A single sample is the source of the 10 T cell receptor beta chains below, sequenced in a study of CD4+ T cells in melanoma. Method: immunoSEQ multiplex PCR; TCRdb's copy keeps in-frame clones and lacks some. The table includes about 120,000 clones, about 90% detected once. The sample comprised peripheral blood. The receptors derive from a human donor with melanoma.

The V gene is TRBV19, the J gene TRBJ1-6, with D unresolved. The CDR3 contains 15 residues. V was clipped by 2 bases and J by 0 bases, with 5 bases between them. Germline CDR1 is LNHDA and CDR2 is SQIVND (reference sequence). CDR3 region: CASSIFSSYNSPLHF. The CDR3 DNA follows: TGTGCCAGTAGTATATTTAGCTCCTATAATTCACCCCTCCACTTT.

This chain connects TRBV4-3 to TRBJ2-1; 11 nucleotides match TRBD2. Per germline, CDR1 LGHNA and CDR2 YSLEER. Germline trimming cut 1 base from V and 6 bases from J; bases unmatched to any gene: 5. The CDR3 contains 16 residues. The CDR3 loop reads CASSQGLLAGGNEQFF. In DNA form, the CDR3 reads TGCGCCAGCAGCCAAGGTCTGCTAGCGGGAGGCAATGAGCAGTTCTTC.

CDR3 in DNA: TGTGCCAGCAGCTTAGCGGCCGGGCGGAACAATGAGCAGTTCTTC. Its protein product is CASSLAAGRNNEQFF. The chain couples TRBV11-2 to TRBJ2-1; D is unresolved. Germline loops: CDR1 SGHAT, CDR2 FQNNGV. CDR3 length equals 15 residues. Trimming stripped 1 base from V and 5 bases from J, with 12 bases between.

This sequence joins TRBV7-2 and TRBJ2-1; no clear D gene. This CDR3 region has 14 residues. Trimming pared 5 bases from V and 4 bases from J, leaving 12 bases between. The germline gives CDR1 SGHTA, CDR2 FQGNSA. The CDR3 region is CASSASGGYNEQFF. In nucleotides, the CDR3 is TGTGCCAGCAGCGCATCGGGCGGATACAATGAGCAGTTCTTC.

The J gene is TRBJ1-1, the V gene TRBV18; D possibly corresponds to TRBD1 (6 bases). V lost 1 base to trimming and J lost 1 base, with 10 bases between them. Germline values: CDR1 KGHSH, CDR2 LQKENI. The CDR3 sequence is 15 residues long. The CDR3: CASSPRTGTNTEAFF. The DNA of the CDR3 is TGTGCCAGCTCACCACGAACAGGGACGAACACTGAAGCTTTCTTT.

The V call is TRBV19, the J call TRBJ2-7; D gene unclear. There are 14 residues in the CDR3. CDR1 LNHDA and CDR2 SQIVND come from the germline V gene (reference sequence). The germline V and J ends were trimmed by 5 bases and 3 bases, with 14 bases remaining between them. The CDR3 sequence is CASSSRTGDYEQYF. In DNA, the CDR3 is TGTGCCAGTAGTTCCCGGACGGGTGACTACGAGCAGTACTTC.

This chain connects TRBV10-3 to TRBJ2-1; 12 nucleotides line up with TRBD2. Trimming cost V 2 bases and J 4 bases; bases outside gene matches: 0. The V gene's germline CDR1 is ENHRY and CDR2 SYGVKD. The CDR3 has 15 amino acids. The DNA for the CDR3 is TGTGCCATCAGTGAGGGGACTAGCGGGTACAATGAGCAGTTCTTC. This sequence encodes CAISEGTSGYNEQFF.

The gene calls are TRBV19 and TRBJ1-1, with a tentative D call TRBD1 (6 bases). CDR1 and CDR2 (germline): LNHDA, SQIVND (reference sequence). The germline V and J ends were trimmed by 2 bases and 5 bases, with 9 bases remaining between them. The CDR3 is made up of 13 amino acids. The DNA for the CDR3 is TGTGCCAGTAGTATACAAGGGGGAACTGAAGCTTTCTTT. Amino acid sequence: CASSIQGGTEAFF. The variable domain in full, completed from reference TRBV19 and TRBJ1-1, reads DGGITQSPKYLFRKEGQNVTLSCEQNLNHDAMYWYRQDPGQGLRLIYYSQIVNDFQKGDIAEGYSVSREKKESFPLTVTSAQKNPTAFYLCASSIQGGTEAFFGQGTRLTVV.

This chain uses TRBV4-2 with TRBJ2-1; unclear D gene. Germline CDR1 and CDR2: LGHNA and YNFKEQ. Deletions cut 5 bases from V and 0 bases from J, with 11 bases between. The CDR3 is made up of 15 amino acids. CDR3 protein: CASSGTVSSYNEQFF. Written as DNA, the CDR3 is TGTGCCAGCAGCGGAACGGTGAGCTCCTACAATGAGCAGTTCTTC.

The DNA for the CDR3 is TGTGCCAGCAGTTTAGCAGGCCATACGCAGTATTTT. Its protein product is CASSLAGHTQYF. The rearrangement links TRBV27 to TRBJ2-3; D unresolved. V lost 2 bases, J lost 7 bases, and 7 bases lay in between. CDR1 is MNHEY, CDR2 SMNVEV, per germline (reference sequence). The CDR3 totals 12 residues.